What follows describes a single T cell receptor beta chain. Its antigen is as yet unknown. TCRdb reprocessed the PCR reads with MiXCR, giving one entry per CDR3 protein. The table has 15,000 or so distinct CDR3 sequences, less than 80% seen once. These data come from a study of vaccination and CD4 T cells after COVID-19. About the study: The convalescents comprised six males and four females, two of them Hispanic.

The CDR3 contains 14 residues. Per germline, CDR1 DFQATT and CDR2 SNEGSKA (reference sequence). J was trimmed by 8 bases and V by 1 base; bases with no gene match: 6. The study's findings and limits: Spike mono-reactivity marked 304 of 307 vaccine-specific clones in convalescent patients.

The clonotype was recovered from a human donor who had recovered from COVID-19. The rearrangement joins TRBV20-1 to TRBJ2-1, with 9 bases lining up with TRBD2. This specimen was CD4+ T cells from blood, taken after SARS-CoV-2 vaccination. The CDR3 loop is CSARVPSGIYEQFF. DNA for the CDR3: TGCAGTGCTAGAGTTCCTAGCGGGATCTATGAGCAGTTCTTC.